A single sample gave rise to the 5 T cell receptor beta chains below, sequenced in a study of T cells in Graves' hyperthyroidism and ophthalmopathy. The investigators amplified TCR beta CDR3 regions from RNA transcripts. HTBI primers were used for first-round RT-PCR of the TCR CDR3. Via MiXCR, TCRdb re-called the multiplex PCR reads, giving one row per CDR3 protein. This repertoire shows about 270,000 distinct CDR3 sequences, around a quarter found once; its top ten account for around 28%. Material: blood. Every receptor here comes from a middle-aged man with Graves' hyperthyroidism that later progressed to Graves' ophthalmopathy.

In regard to this clonotype: Just one base apart from a much larger clone, this may be a read error. The chain recombines TRBV18 with TRBJ2-2; D call uncertain. The length of the CDR3 is 15 residues. Per the germline V gene, CDR1 is KGHSH and CDR2 is LQKENI. CDR3 region: CVSSPRSAFTGELFF. The CDR3 bases are TGTGTCAGCTCACCACGGTCCGCATTCACCGGGGAGCTGTTTTTT.

The sample holds many counts of this clonotype. The rearrangement uses TRBV28 and TRBJ1-5; 9 bases match TRBD1. Trimming took 3 bases from V and 5 from J; bases not matched to a gene: 5. The germline CDR1 and CDR2 sequences are MDHEN and SYDVKM. CDR3 size: 15 residues. The CDR3 here is CASSFSTGGHQPQHF. CDR3 bases: TGTGCCAGCAGTTTCTCTACAGGGGGCCATCAGCCCCAGCATTTT.

Ten or more counts support this clonotype. The V and J genes are TRBV7-8 and TRBJ1-1; D is unresolved. CDR1 SGHVS and CDR2 FQNEAQ come from the germline V gene. The CDR3 consists of 13 residues. V lost 5 bases to trimming and J lost 2 bases, with 9 bases between them. The DNA of the CDR3 is TGTGCCAGCAGCAACGGACGTAACACTGAAGCTTTCTTT. Translation: CASSNGRNTEAFF.

This clonotype was recorded a few times. J is TRBJ2-2 and V is TRBV24-1; TRBD1 aligns across 7 bases. This CDR3 is built from 15 residues. Trimming took 4 bases from V and 5 from J; bases not matched to a gene: 6. Germline assignment: CDR1 KGHDR and CDR2 SFDVKD. DNA for the CDR3: TGTGCCACCAGTGACCCGGGACAGAGGACCGGGGAGCTGTTTTTT. Translated, it gives CATSDPGQRTGELFF.

The chain combines TRBV5-1 with TRBJ1-2; possible D gene TRBD1, 5 bases. From germline, CDR1 is SGHRS and CDR2 YFSETQ. V was pared by 2 bases and J by 2 bases, with 10 bases between. The CDR3 runs 14 residues. DNA for the CDR3: TGCGCCAGCAGCTTAGGGGACGTCAACTATGGCTACACCTTC. Translating gives CASSLGDVNYGYTF.